What follows are 20 T cell receptor beta chains derived from one specimen sequenced in a study of blood T cell repertoires in COVID-19. Here immunoSEQ multiplex PCR was the method, and the copy in TCRdb shows in-frame clones only, minus some. Of under 200,000 clones in the sample, more than 75% were seen once. The sample consisted of peripheral blood. The origin of the receptors is a man in his forties with active or convalescent COVID-19.

The CDR3 reads CASSPSGSGSSYNEQFF. CDR3 nucleotides: TGTGCCAGTAGTCCCTCGGGAAGCGGGAGCTCCTACAATGAGCAGTTCTTC. The chain recombines TRBV19 with TRBJ2-1; 8 bases match TRBD2. Germline V lookup: CDR1 LNHDA, CDR2 SQIVND (reference sequence). V gave up 5 bases and J gave up 0 bases; unmatched junction bases: 9. This CDR3 is 17 amino acids long.

The CDR3 is CASSLRYGSRAFF. Written as DNA, the CDR3 is TGTGCCAGCAGTTTACGTTATGGGAGTAGAGCTTTCTTT. The chain recombines TRBV12-3 or TRBV12-4 with TRBJ1-1; D is ambiguous. The germline V and J ends were trimmed by 2 bases and 10 bases, with 14 bases remaining between them. The CDR3 has 13 amino acids.

The J gene is TRBJ1-1, the V gene TRBV6-5, with no clear D. The germline V and J ends were trimmed by 5 bases and 1 base, with 8 bases remaining between them. CDR3 length: 13 amino acids. Germline V CDR1 and CDR2: MNHEY, SVGAGI. In nucleotides, the CDR3 is TGTGCCAGCAGTCTGACTCCGAACACTGAAGCTTTCTTT. Translating gives CASSLTPNTEAFF.

The rearrangement uses TRBV18 and TRBJ1-2; the match to TRBD1 covers 9 bases. CDR1 and CDR2 (germline): KGHSH, LQKENI. V lost 1 base and J lost 3; bases outside the gene matches: 6. The CDR3 covers 16 residues. The CDR3 loop is CASSPLPGQGDYGYTF. CDR3 coding DNA: TGTGCCAGCTCACCACTTCCGGGACAGGGAGACTATGGCTACACCTTC.

This chain uses TRBV4-3 with TRBJ2-1; 7 bases line up with TRBD1. V lost 4 bases and J lost 6; bases outside the gene matches: 9. Germline CDR1 is LGHNA and CDR2 is YSLEER. The CDR3 has 15 amino acids. CDR3 protein: CASSLRDRPPNEQFF. CDR3 nucleotides: TGCGCCAGCAGCCTTAGGGACAGACCCCCCAATGAGCAGTTCTTC.

The genes are TRBV19 and TRBJ2-5; D gene ambiguous. The CDR3 totals 14 residues. Germline-derived CDR1 and CDR2 are LNHDA and SQIVND (reference sequence). V lost 3 bases and J lost 5, with 13 bases in between. CDR3 in DNA: TGTGCCAGTAGTATGATGGCCGAATTGGAGACCCAGTACTTC. Residues: CASSMMAELETQYF.

This sequence joins TRBV5-1 and TRBJ2-1, with TRBD2 matching 10 bases. Germline V gene data show CDR1 as SGHRS and CDR2 as YFSETQ. With V trimmed by 3 bases and J by 4 bases, 4 bases remained unmatched. The CDR3 has 15 residues. CDR3 coding DNA: TGCGCCAGCAGCTCCGGACTAGCGGAGTACAATGAGCAGTTCTTC. This codes for CASSSGLAEYNEQFF.

CDR3 residues: CASSLDGSPGRNTEAFF. CDR3 in DNA: TGTGCCAGCAGCTTGGATGGGAGCCCTGGTCGGAACACTGAAGCTTTCTTT. The chain carries TRBV5-4 and TRBJ1-1, with unresolved D. The CDR3 runs 17 residues. V lost 0 bases and J lost 1, with 16 bases in between. CDR1 SGHNT and CDR2 YYREEE come from the germline V gene (reference sequence).

The chain carries TRBV19 and TRBJ1-1; 7 bases fit TRBD1. The CDR3 contains 15 residues. Germline values: CDR1 LNHDA, CDR2 SQIVND (reference sequence). V lost 3 bases and J lost 5; bases outside the gene matches: 9. CDR3 in amino acids: CASSIGTARDTEAFF. As DNA, the CDR3 is TGTGCCAGTAGTATTGGGACAGCTCGGGATACTGAAGCTTTCTTT.

The rearrangement uses TRBV7-8 and TRBJ2-3; 11 positions agree with TRBD2. The CDR3 consists of 15 residues. The germline CDR1 and CDR2 sequences are SGHVS and FQNEAQ. The ends lost 1 base at V and 5 bases at J; junction bases unmatched: 2. The DNA of the CDR3 is TGTGCCAGCAGCTTAGGAGGACTAGCGGGAGATACGCAGTATTTT. Amino acids: CASSLGGLAGDTQYF.

V and J are TRBV28 and TRBJ2-7, with TRBD2 as a possible D gene (5 bases). This CDR3 contains 13 residues. The V gene lost 11 bases and the J gene lost 5 bases, with 19 bases spanning the gap. Germline CDR1 and CDR2: MDHEN and SYDVKM. CDR3 residues: CASWTPLGDEQYF. As DNA, the CDR3 is TGTGCCTCCTGGACTCCACTCGGGGACGAGCAGTACTTC.

The chain combines TRBV5-1 with TRBJ2-4; 14 nucleotides line up with TRBD2. From germline, CDR1 is SGHRS and CDR2 YFSETQ. Trimming cost V 4 bases and J 2 bases; bases outside gene matches: 2. The CDR3 length is 16 residues. CDR3 sequence (DNA): TGCGCCAGCAGCCGGACTAGCGGGAGGTCCAAAAACATTCAGTACTTC. The encoded protein is CASSRTSGRSKNIQYF. Full variable domain (missing parts from reference TRBV5-1 and TRBJ2-4): KAGVTQTPRYLIKTRGQQVTLSCSPISGHRSVSWYQQTPGQGLQFLFEYFSETQRNKGNFPGRFSGRQFSNSRSEMNVSTLELGDSALYLCASSRTSGRSKNIQYFGAGTRLSVL.

The J gene is TRBJ2-4, the V gene TRBV28; 7 nucleotides agree with TRBD1. V dropped 3 bases and J dropped 6; count of bases not matched to a gene: 2. The CDR3 totals 13 residues. The V gene's germline CDR1 is MDHEN and CDR2 SYDVKM. The CDR3 DNA is TGTGCCAGCAGTTTGACAGGGTTAAACATTCAGTACTTC. Translated: CASSLTGLNIQYF.

This clone has just one count. The chain employs TRBV7-9 and TRBJ1-3; no clear D. The V end was cut by 3 bases, the J end by 4 bases, with 16 bases between. The CDR3 has 16 residues. Germline assignment: CDR1 SEHNR and CDR2 FQNEAQ (reference sequence). CDR3 nucleotides: TGTGCCAGCAGCTTGCTCTACGAGCGGGCCGGAAACACCATATATTTT. Its translation: CASSLLYERAGNTIYF.

V usage is TRBV27 and J usage is TRBJ1-2; the D gene is possibly TRBD1 (6 bases). V dropped 6 bases and J dropped 7 bases, with 12 bases sitting between them. Per the germline V gene, CDR1 is MNHEY and CDR2 is SMNVEV (reference sequence). The CDR3 totals 12 residues. The CDR3 is CASRDRDLGYTF. CDR3 DNA sequence: TGTGCCAGCAGGGACAGAGATCTTGGCTACACCTTC.

This clone was picked up a small number of times. The rearrangement uses TRBV6-2 or TRBV6-3 and TRBJ1-5, with D perhaps TRBD1 (6 bases). CDR1 is MNHEY, CDR2 SVGEGT, per germline. V dropped 5 bases and J dropped 2 bases, with 19 bases sitting between them. CDR3 length: 17 amino acids. The CDR3 spells CASSPRTGGAGNQPQHF. CDR3 DNA sequence: TGTGCCAGCAGTCCACGTACCGGGGGGGCCGGCAATCAGCCCCAGCATTTT.

The chain is built from TRBV9 and TRBJ2-1; TRBD2 might be the D (6 bases). The V and J ends lost 0 bases and 4 bases respectively, with 20 bases between them. The germline V gene has CDR1 SGDLS and CDR2 YYNGEE. The CDR3 has 18 residues. The chain's CDR3 is CASSVDVLSGYQYNEQFF. CDR3 nucleotide sequence: TGTGCCAGCAGCGTAGATGTGTTGAGCGGGTACCAATACAATGAGCAGTTCTTC.

The chain employs TRBV28 and TRBJ1-1; a weak D match, TRBD1 (6 bases). Trimming pared 8 bases from V and 5 bases from J, leaving 15 bases between. Germline assignment: CDR1 MDHEN and CDR2 SYDVKM. This CDR3 comprises 13 residues. CDR3: CASHLTGRTEAFF. DNA of the CDR3: TGTGCCAGCCACCTAACAGGGCGGACTGAAGCTTTCTTT.

The rearrangement links TRBV10-3 to TRBJ1-2; D is perhaps TRBD1 (5 bases). The germline V gene encodes CDR1 ENHRY and CDR2 SYGVKD. The CDR3 is made up of 14 amino acids. V lost 3 bases, J lost 8 bases, and 16 bases lay in between. CDR3 nucleotides: TGTGCCATCAGTGAACACAACGGGGGTCCCGGCTACACCTTC. Translating gives CAISEHNGGPGYTF.

The J gene is TRBJ1-2, the V gene TRBV19, with 9 bases matching TRBD1. V trimming: 7 bases; J trimming: 4 bases; junction bases outside the gene matches: 10. The CDR3 is 15 amino acids. The germline V gene encodes CDR1 LNHDA and CDR2 SQIVND (reference sequence). The CDR3 here is CASTPGQGTSYGYTF. CDR3 bases: TGTGCCAGTACCCCGGGACAGGGCACTAGCTATGGCTACACCTTC.